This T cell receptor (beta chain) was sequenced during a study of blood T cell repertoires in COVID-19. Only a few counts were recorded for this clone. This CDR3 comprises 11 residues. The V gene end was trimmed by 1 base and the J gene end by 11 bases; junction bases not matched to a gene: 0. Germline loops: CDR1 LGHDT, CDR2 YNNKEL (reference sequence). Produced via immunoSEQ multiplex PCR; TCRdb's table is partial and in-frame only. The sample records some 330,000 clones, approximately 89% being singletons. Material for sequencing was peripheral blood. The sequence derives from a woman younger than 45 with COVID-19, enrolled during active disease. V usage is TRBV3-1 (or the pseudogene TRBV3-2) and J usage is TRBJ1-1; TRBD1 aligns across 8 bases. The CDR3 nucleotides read TGTGCCAGCAGCCAAGGACAGGGGGCTTTCTTT. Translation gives CASSQGQGAFF.